The TCR beta chain under discussion was sequenced for a study of blood T cell repertoires in COVID-19. Study overall: Sites in the United States, Italy and Spain provided acute and convalescent COVID-19 samples. Sources were T cells, B-cell-depleted T cells, or PBMCs; the material itself was cDNA or gDNA.

Per the study methods: Cell counts per sample came from amplifying reference gene primers. Generated by immunoSEQ multiplex PCR, the TCRdb table keeps only in-frame clones and is missing some. V, J and clone size reflect that table, while D and trimming were determined from the DNA. The data show over 150,000 clones, 60% to 85% seen once. The sample holds many counts of this clone. The CDR3 consists of 14 residues. V lost 5 bases and J 5 bases, leaving 12 bases between the germline ends. Germline loops: CDR1 LNHDA, CDR2 SQIVND (reference sequence). The chain carries TRBV19 and TRBJ2-2; possibly TRBD1 for D (5 bases). Specimen: peripheral blood. This receptor was taken from a man in his 60s with acute or convalescent COVID-19. The CDR3 sequence is CASSFRESTGELFF. Here the CDR3 DNA reads TGTGCCAGTAGTTTCAGGGAAAGTACCGGGGAGCTGTTTTTT.